A single sample gave rise to the 2 T cell receptor beta chains below, sequenced in a study of cytomegalovirus exposure and HLA in healthy donors. Vbeta (60) and Jbeta (13) primers were used in the PCR. Sequencing was performed with immunoSEQ multiplex PCR; in TCRdb, only in-frame clones are kept and a portion is missing. The sample includes 130,000 to 150,000 clones, approximately 84% of them seen just once. Material for sequencing was PBMCs. The receptors stem from an older woman in good health and CMV-seropositive.

This chain connects TRBV28 to TRBJ1-1, with D uncertain. This CDR3 has 17 residues. Trimming took off 1 base at V and 3 bases at J, with 18 bases between the two ends. The V gene's germline CDR1 is MDHEN and CDR2 SYDVKM. CDR3: CASSLFSGRPRDTEAFF. In nucleotides, the CDR3 is TGTGCCAGCAGTTTATTTAGCGGCCGACCCCGGGACACTGAAGCTTTCTTT.

This clone was recorded only once. The chain couples TRBV9 to TRBJ2-1; 8 bases agree with TRBD1. Germline V gene lookup returns CDR1 SGDLS and CDR2 YYNGEE. Unmatched junction bases numbered 11, after V lost 4 bases and J lost 5 bases. The CDR3 extends over 16 amino acids. In DNA, the CDR3 is TGTGCCAGCAGCTCACGGACAGGGAGGACCAACAATGAGCAGTTCTTC. This encodes CASSSRTGRTNNEQFF.